The 14 T cell receptor beta chains below were found in one sample sequenced in a study of blood T cell repertoires in COVID-19. Data came from immunoSEQ multiplex PCR; TCRdb stores just in-frame clones and leaves some out. The sample has fewer than 250,000 clones, 70% to 90% seen once. Sequencing was performed on peripheral blood. The receptors were gathered from a woman between 70 and 85 years old with active or convalescent COVID-19.

The chain couples TRBV11-2 to TRBJ1-6; 8 nucleotides align to TRBD1. Trimming at V came to 3 bases and at J to 9 bases, leaving 7 bases not matched to a gene. Germline CDR1 is SGHAT and CDR2 is FQNNGV. This CDR3 has 15 residues. DNA of the CDR3: TGTGCCAGCAGCTTCTCGGGGACAGGATTTTCACCCCTCCACTTT. Encoded protein: CASSFSGTGFSPLHF.

The chain combines TRBV6-2 or TRBV6-3 with TRBJ2-3; 10 nucleotides match TRBD2. This CDR3 is 15 amino acids long. V trimming: 4 bases; J trimming: 5 bases; junction bases outside the gene matches: 6. Germline values: CDR1 MNHEY, CDR2 SVGEGT. The chain's CDR3 is CASSWWTSGKDTQYF. The CDR3 nucleotides are TGTGCCAGCAGTTGGTGGACTAGCGGAAAAGATACGCAGTATTTT.

V and J are TRBV2 and TRBJ1-5; D is possibly TRBD1 (5 bases). Germline V gene data show CDR1 as SNHLY and CDR2 as FYNNEI. V lost 1 base, J lost 5 bases, and 15 bases lay in between. There are 16 residues in the CDR3. The CDR3 DNA sequence: TGTGCCAGCAGTGAAGTAGGCAGGGTAATACATCAGCCCCAGCATTTT. It encodes CASSEVGRVIHQPQHF. The whole variable domain, remainder taken from reference TRBV2 and TRBJ1-5, is EPEVTQTPSHQVTQMGQEVILRCVPISNHLYFYWYRQILGQKVEFLVSFYNNEISEKSEIFDDQFSVERPDGSNFTLKIRSTKLEDSAMYFCASSEVGRVIHQPQHFGDGTRLSIL.

This sequence joins TRBV7-3 and TRBJ2-1; TRBD2 aligns across 7 bases. Trimming at V came to 5 bases and at J to 4 bases, leaving 8 bases not matched to a gene. Germline V CDR1 and CDR2: SGHTA, FQGTGA. The length of the CDR3 is 15 residues. Written as DNA, the CDR3 is TGTGCCAGCAGCGCCGCCGCGGGGGTTTACAATGAGCAGTTCTTC. Protein product: CASSAAAGVYNEQFF.

The rearrangement uses TRBV12-3 or TRBV12-4 and TRBJ1-2; TRBD1 is a possible D gene (5 bases). The V and J ends lost 3 bases and 8 bases respectively, with 13 bases between them. This CDR3 is built from 13 residues. CDR3 residues: CASSFRQGSGYTF. Here the CDR3 DNA reads TGTGCCAGCAGTTTTCGTCAGGGAAGCGGCTACACCTTC.

The V call is TRBV9, the J call TRBJ1-5; 9 bases align to TRBD1. V dropped 2 bases and J dropped 4; count of bases not matched to a gene: 1. This CDR3 is built from 14 residues. Germline loops: CDR1 SGDLS, CDR2 YYNGEE. The CDR3 bases are TGTGCCAGCAGCGTGGGACAGGGTAATCAGCCCCAGCATTTT. This translates into CASSVGQGNQPQHF.

The chain joins TRBV19 to TRBJ2-3; D unresolved. The CDR3 is made up of 14 amino acids. CDR1 and CDR2 (germline): LNHDA, SQIVND (reference sequence). Trimming pared 3 bases from V and 3 bases from J, leaving 10 bases between. The CDR3 nucleotides read TGTGCCAGTAGTATTTCATACGCGACAGATACGCAGTATTTT. Its translation: CASSISYATDTQYF.

This chain joins TRBV6-6 and TRBJ1-1; TRBD1 matches 7 bases. There are 14 residues in the CDR3. CDR1 MNHNY and CDR2 SVGAGI come from the germline V gene (reference sequence). V lost 5 bases to trimming and J lost 4 bases; unmatched junction nucleotides: 7. DNA for the CDR3: TGTGCCAGCAGTCCCGGACAGGTGGGCACTGAAGCTTTCTTT. The encoded protein is CASSPGQVGTEAFF.

The chain combines TRBV6-1 with TRBJ1-1; weak D call: TRBD1 (6 bases). Germline V gives CDR1 MNHNS, CDR2 SASEGT. This CDR3 is 14 amino acids long. Trimming removed 2 bases from V and 4 bases from J, with 11 bases in between. The CDR3 DNA follows: TGTGCCAGCAGTGAACCCCAGGGGATCACTGAAGCTTTCTTT. Amino acid sequence: CASSEPQGITEAFF.

V is TRBV3-1 (or the pseudogene TRBV3-2) and J is TRBJ2-1, with 7 bases that match TRBD2. Germline V gene sequence: CDR1 LGHDT, CDR2 YNNKEL (reference sequence). The J segment lost 2 bases and the V segment lost 2 bases, leaving 9 bases of the junction unmatched. The CDR3 runs to 17 residues. The CDR3 DNA follows: TGTGCCAGCAGCCAATCCTGGACTAGTGGGGCCTACAATGAGCAGTTCTTC. As protein: CASSQSWTSGAYNEQFF.

The chain recombines TRBV5-1 with TRBJ2-2; D gene ambiguous. The CDR3 is made up of 14 amino acids. The germline V gene encodes CDR1 SGHRS and CDR2 YFSETQ. V was cut by 1 base and J by 1 base, with 5 bases left in between. CDR3 sequence reads: CASSLWQNTGELFF. For the CDR3, the DNA is TGCGCCAGCAGCTTGTGGCAGAACACCGGGGAGCTGTTTTTT.

This chain links TRBV28 with TRBJ2-5; 7 bases fit TRBD1. V lost 6 bases to trimming and J lost 5 bases; unmatched junction nucleotides: 9. Looked up from germline, CDR1 is MDHEN and CDR2 is SYDVKM. This CDR3 region has 14 residues. The DNA for the CDR3 is TGTGCCAGCAGACGTACAGGGGCCGGGGAGACCCAGTACTTC. It is translated as CASRRTGAGETQYF.

This rearrangement joins TRBV11-3 to TRBJ1-2, with 7 positions matching TRBD1. Trimming took 1 base from V and 6 from J; bases not matched to a gene: 8. The CDR3 is 15 residues long. Germline V gene sequence: CDR1 SGHNT, CDR2 YENEEA. In nucleotides, the CDR3 is TGTGCCAGCAGCTTAGTCGGGACAGTACTGAATGGCTACACCTTC. It translates to CASSLVGTVLNGYTF.

This clone has a handful of counts. This rearrangement joins TRBV6-2 or TRBV6-3 to TRBJ1-1; no definite D call. The ends were cut back, 0 bases at V and 2 bases at J, with 10 bases in the middle. The CDR3 extends over 15 amino acids. Per germline, CDR1 MNHEY and CDR2 SVGEGT. CDR3 DNA sequence: TGTGCCAGCAGTTACTCCCCGTACGGTAACACTGAAGCTTTCTTT. Its protein is CASSYSPYGNTEAFF.